The next 2 T cell receptor beta chains were all read from a single sample in a study of OX40 agonist ivuxolimab in advanced cancers. The library was made by the immunoSEQ multiplex PCR assay. Not all clones reach the TCRdb copy of this immuneACCESS table, which keeps in-frame sequences only. Checked studies attribute under half of the gap to unresolved V genes and leave the rest unexplained. Recorded for this sample are around 88,000 clones; 90% to 95% of them occurred a single time. 0.4% to 0.55% of the sample is in the top ten clones. The input for sequencing was CD4+ or CD8+ T cells sorted from blood, taken in a trial of the OX40 agonist ivuxolimab. All receptors come from an adult with an advanced solid tumor such as melanoma, head and neck, liver or kidney cancer.

The chain recombines TRBV19 with TRBJ2-4, with D perhaps being TRBD1 or TRBD2 (5 bases each). This CDR3 has 17 residues. The V and J ends lost 5 bases and 1 base respectively, with 18 bases between them. Germline values: CDR1 LNHDA, CDR2 SQIVND (reference sequence). Written as DNA, the CDR3 is TGTGCCAGTAGTTCCCGGGGCGTCGTTCTGGCCAAAAACATTCAGTACTTC. Translated: CASSSRGVVLAKNIQYF.

CDR3 coding DNA: TGTGCCTGGAGCCGAGGCCGCAACTATGGCTACACCTTC. As protein: CAWSRGRNYGYTF. This rearrangement joins TRBV30 to TRBJ1-2; D gene unclear. CDR3 size: 13 residues. The germline CDR1 and CDR2 sequences are GTSNPN and SVGIG (reference sequence). With 3 bases removed from V and 2 bases from J, the gap between germline ends came to 10 bases.